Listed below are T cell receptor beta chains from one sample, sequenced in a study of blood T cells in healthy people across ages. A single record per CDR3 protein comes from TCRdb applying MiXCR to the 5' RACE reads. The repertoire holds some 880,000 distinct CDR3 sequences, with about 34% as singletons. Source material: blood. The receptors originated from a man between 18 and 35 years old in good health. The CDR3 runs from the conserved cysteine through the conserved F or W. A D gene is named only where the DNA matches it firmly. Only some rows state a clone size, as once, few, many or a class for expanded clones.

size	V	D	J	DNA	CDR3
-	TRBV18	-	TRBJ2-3	TGTGCCAGCTCACCTATCGGAGATACGCAGTATTTT	CASSPIGDTQYF
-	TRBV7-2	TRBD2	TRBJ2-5	TGTGCCAGCAGCTTATTCCCAGGACTAGCAATCAATGAGCAGTACTTC	CASSLFPGLAINEQYF
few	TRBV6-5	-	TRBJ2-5	TGTGCCAGCAGTTACTCGCCTAGCCGCGAGACCCAGTACTTC	CASSYSPSRETQYF
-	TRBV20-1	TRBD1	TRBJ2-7	TGCAGTGCCAGAGGGACAGCTGACTACGAGCAGTACTTC	CSARGTADYEQYF
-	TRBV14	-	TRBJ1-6	TGTGCCAGCAGCCAACCTCCGACGTGGACCAGTACCCTCCACTTT	CASSQPPTWTSTLHF
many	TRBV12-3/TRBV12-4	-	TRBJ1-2	TGTGCCAGCAGCTCTCACACCAATGGCTACACCTTC	CASSSHTNGYTF
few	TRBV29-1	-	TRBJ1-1	TGCAGCGCGGACCGGGCCTCGGGGACTGAAGCTTTCTTT	CSADRASGTEAFF
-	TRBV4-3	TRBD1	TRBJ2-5	TGCGCCAGCAGCCAAGGGGCTAGGGACAGTCGAGGTGAGCAGTACTTC	CASSQGARDSRGEQYF
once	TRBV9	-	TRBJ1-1	TGTGCCAGCAGCCGGGCCTCGAACACTGAAGCTTTCTTT	CASSRASNTEAFF
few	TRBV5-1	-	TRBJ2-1	TGCGCCAGCAGCCGATCCTACCGGGGGAATGAGCAGTTCTTC	CASSRSYRGNEQFF
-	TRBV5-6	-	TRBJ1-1	TGTGCCAGCAGCTTGGCCGATCTCGGACAGAACACTGAAGCTTTCTTT	CASSLADLGQNTEAFF
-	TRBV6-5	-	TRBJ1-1	TGTGCCAGCAGACCTACAGGGAATTGGGAAGCTTTCTTT	CASRPTGNWEAFF